Presented here are 27 T cell receptor beta chains from one specimen sequenced in a study of T cell responses to AZD1222 COVID-19 vaccine. Repertoires were generated with immunoSEQ multiplex PCR, while TCRdb's copy carries only in-frame clones and drops some. The sample consists of approximately 150,000 clones, about 86% of them appearing once. Source: peripheral blood, taken 28 days after the second AZD1222 dose. The receptors shown here come from an adult who received the AZD1222 COVID-19 vaccine.

The chain carries TRBV7-8 and TRBJ2-5; D uncertain. Trimming pared 0 bases from V and 5 bases from J, leaving 16 bases between. This CDR3 has 16 residues. Germline V gene sequence: CDR1 SGHVS, CDR2 FQNEAQ. In nucleotides, the CDR3 is TGTGCCAGCAGCTTAGCGTCATGGACGGGTGGGGAGACCCAGTACTTC. Translation: CASSLASWTGGETQYF.

The chain links TRBV5-6 to TRBJ2-4; either TRBD1 or TRBD2 may supply D (6 bases each). CDR1 is SGHDT and CDR2 is YYEEEE in the germline V gene. Trimming removed 4 bases at V and 2 bases at J, with 16 bases between. CDR3 length: 16 amino acids. CDR3 sequence reads: CASSPRGVGTKNIQYF. In nucleotides, the CDR3 is TGTGCCAGCAGCCCGAGGGGGGTTGGGACCAAAAACATTCAGTACTTC.

This clone has a single count. The V gene is TRBV30, the J gene TRBJ2-2, with D maybe TRBD1 (6 bases). The CDR3 is 13 residues long. Germline-derived CDR1 and CDR2 are GTSNPN and SVGIG (reference sequence). Trimming removed 4 bases from V and 4 bases from J, with 10 bases in between. The CDR3 loop is CAWMGASTGELFF. The CDR3 DNA is TGTGCCTGGATGGGGGCGAGCACCGGGGAGCTGTTTTTT.

J is TRBJ1-5 and V is TRBV19; D perhaps matches TRBD1 (5 bases). Germline CDR1 is LNHDA and CDR2 is SQIVND (reference sequence). The CDR3 totals 16 residues. The V and J ends lost 1 base and 2 bases respectively, with 12 bases between them. CDR3 bases: TGTGCCAGTAGTATAGTTGGGGGAGGGGGCAATCAGCCCCAGCATTTT. It encodes CASSIVGGGGNQPQHF.

This clone was detected once. The rearrangement uses TRBV29-1 and TRBJ2-1, with D unresolved. Germline-derived CDR1 and CDR2 are SQVTM and ANQGSEA. Deletions cut 2 bases from V and 0 bases from J, with 5 bases between. The length of the CDR3 is 13 residues. CDR3 nucleotide sequence: TGCAGCGTTGAACGGAGCTCCTACAATGAGCAGTTCTTC. Translating it yields CSVERSSYNEQFF.

The V gene is TRBV19, the J gene TRBJ1-5; TRBD1 agrees at 8 bases. Germline assignment: CDR1 LNHDA and CDR2 SQIVND (reference sequence). The CDR3 sequence is 15 residues long. Losses at the gene ends were 5 bases for V and 3 bases for J; bases not matched to a gene: 6. CDR3 protein: CASSFQQGDNQPQHF. The CDR3 DNA follows: TGTGCCAGTAGTTTCCAACAGGGGGACAATCAGCCCCAGCATTTT.

A note on this clone: Different DNA sequences within this sample yield the same CDR3. This chain uses TRBV28 with TRBJ1-2; 8 nucleotides align to TRBD1. V shed 7 bases and J 3 bases; nucleotides not matched to a gene: 7. This CDR3 spans 14 amino acids. Germline lookup yields CDR1 MDHEN and CDR2 SYDVKM. CDR3 in amino acids: CASTDGQGDYGYTF. The CDR3 DNA sequence: TGTGCCAGCACTGATGGACAGGGAGACTATGGCTACACCTTC.

V usage is TRBV5-1 and J usage is TRBJ1-4, with a weak D call TRBD1 (6 bases). Germline V lookup: CDR1 SGHRS, CDR2 YFSETQ. V gave up 0 bases and J gave up 6 bases, with 9 bases separating them. This CDR3 is 14 amino acids long. The CDR3 sequence is CASSLDRVDEKLFF. CDR3 in DNA: TGCGCCAGCAGCTTGGACAGGGTAGATGAAAAACTGTTTTTT.

This clone has just a few counts. The chain uses TRBV2 and TRBJ1-6; weak D call: TRBD1 (5 bases). The CDR3 is made up of 18 amino acids. Trimming stripped 8 bases from V and 0 bases from J, with 20 bases between. Germline CDR1 is SNHLY and CDR2 is FYNNEI. The CDR3 DNA is TGTGCCAGCTTCATATCCCGGGACGGGAGCTCCTATAATTCACCCCTCCACTTT. Protein sequence: CASFISRDGSSYNSPLHF.

This rearrangement joins TRBV5-1 to TRBJ2-2, with TRBD1 as a possible D gene (6 bases). The CDR3 is made up of 13 amino acids. Trimming left V 4 bases short and J 7 bases short, with 11 bases between. Germline CDR1 is SGHRS and CDR2 is YFSETQ. The CDR3 DNA follows: TGCGCCAGCAGCGTACAGGGTATCGGGGAGCTGTTTTTT. Its protein is CASSVQGIGELFF.

This clone turned up a few times. This rearrangement joins TRBV3-1 (or the pseudogene TRBV3-2) to TRBJ2-3; tentatively, D is TRBD2 (6 bases). V gave up 4 bases and J gave up 2 bases, with 13 bases separating them. Germline CDR1 and CDR2: LGHDT and YNNKEL (reference sequence). CDR3 size: 15 residues. CDR3 loop: CASSRSAGLTDTQYF. DNA for the CDR3: TGTGCCAGCAGCCGTTCAGCGGGCCTCACAGATACGCAGTATTTT.

With respect to this clone: At one end the junction does not follow the germline gene, possibly because of a read error. The gene calls are TRBV7-9 and TRBJ2-7; D remains unclear. The CDR3 totals 15 residues. Germline-derived CDR1 and CDR2 are SEHNR and FQNEAQ (reference sequence). CDR3 in DNA: TGTGCCAGCAGCTTAGCCCCCGGCACCTCCGACGAGCAGTACTTC. Its translation: CASSLAPGTSDEQYF.

This clone was picked up one time. V is TRBV28 and J is TRBJ2-4; D call uncertain. CDR3 length: 12 residues. Germline V CDR1 and CDR2: MDHEN, SYDVKM. V dropped 5 bases and J dropped 7 bases, with 9 bases sitting between them. DNA for the CDR3: TGTGCCAGCAGTCCCTGGTGGAACATTCAGTACTTC. It translates to CASSPWWNIQYF.

The chain carries TRBV28 and TRBJ1-2; D might be TRBD1 (5 bases). CDR1 and CDR2 from the germline V gene are MDHEN and SYDVKM. V lost 7 bases to trimming and J lost 7 bases, with 22 bases between them. The CDR3 covers 15 residues. CDR3 residues: CASKFPGSDNPGYTF. In DNA form, the CDR3 reads TGTGCCAGCAAGTTTCCAGGGTCGGATAATCCTGGCTACACCTTC.

The gene calls are TRBV2 and TRBJ1-5; tentative D call: TRBD1 (5 bases). Trimming cost V 8 bases and J 3 bases, with 8 bases left between them. Germline V gene lookup returns CDR1 SNHLY and CDR2 FYNNEI. CDR3 size: 12 residues. The CDR3 DNA reads TGTGCCAGCGGGGCCCTCAATCAGCCCCAGCATTTT. Protein sequence: CASGALNQPQHF.

The V call is TRBV29-1, the J call TRBJ1-1; D is possibly TRBD1 (6 bases). The CDR3 has 13 residues. V lost 5 bases and J lost 4, with 14 bases in between. CDR1 and CDR2 (germline): SQVTM, ANQGSEA. CDR3 protein: CSVSRGGATEAFF. CDR3 coding DNA: TGCAGCGTTTCCAGGGGAGGGGCCACTGAAGCTTTCTTT.

The J gene is TRBJ2-7, the V gene TRBV14; D possibly uses TRBD1 or TRBD2 (5 bases each). Trimming pared 3 bases from V and 6 bases from J, leaving 18 bases between. Germline lookup yields CDR1 SGHDN and CDR2 FVKESK. The CDR3 is made up of 15 amino acids. This CDR3 is CASSQSPGGTLEQYF. The CDR3 DNA is TGTGCCAGCAGCCAGAGTCCAGGTGGGACGCTCGAGCAGTACTTC.

This chain uses TRBV9 with TRBJ2-3, with D perhaps TRBD2 (5 bases). Germline-derived CDR1 and CDR2 are SGDLS and YYNGEE. The CDR3 is 16 amino acids. Trimming took off 4 bases at V and 0 bases at J, with 15 bases between the two ends. CDR3 loop: CASSPEPSSSTDTQYF. As DNA, the CDR3 is TGTGCCAGCAGCCCAGAACCTAGCTCGAGCACAGATACGCAGTATTTT.

This clone was found once. The gene calls are TRBV6-5 and TRBJ1-5; 7 bases match TRBD1. Germline CDR1 and CDR2: MNHEY and SVGAGI. V lost 7 bases and J lost 6; bases outside the gene matches: 6. This CDR3 spans 13 amino acids. CDR3 in amino acids: CASKSQGVQPQHF. The CDR3 bases are TGTGCCAGCAAATCCCAGGGGGTTCAGCCCCAGCATTTT.

This clone was counted once. CDR3 DNA: TGTGCCAGTAGTATAGGAGAAGGAGGCGGCTACACCTTC. Its protein is CASSIGEGGGYTF. This chain links TRBV19 with TRBJ1-2; D gene ambiguous. Looked up from germline, CDR1 is LNHDA and CDR2 is SQIVND (reference sequence). The CDR3 contains 13 residues. With 1 base removed from V and 8 bases from J, the gap between germline ends came to 11 bases.

The gene calls are TRBV29-1 and TRBJ1-6, with 8 bases identical to TRBD1. Unmatched junction bases numbered 13, after V lost 3 bases and J lost 9 bases. CDR3 size: 16 residues. Germline V CDR1 and CDR2: SQVTM, ANQGSEA. CDR3 DNA: TGCAGCGTTGACCCGACGAGGACAGGGAGAACTTCACCCCTCCACTTT. Translating it yields CSVDPTRTGRTSPLHF.

This rearrangement joins TRBV6-5 to TRBJ1-2; D may be TRBD1 (6 bases). CDR3 length: 13 amino acids. Germline V gene sequence: CDR1 MNHEY, CDR2 SVGAGI. Trimming took off 9 bases at V and 6 bases at J, with 17 bases between the two ends. The CDR3 is CARSTGTSDGYTF. CDR3 DNA sequence: TGTGCCAGATCAACAGGGACCAGTGATGGCTACACCTTC.

The chain combines TRBV6-5 with TRBJ1-1, with unresolved D. The ends were cut back, 8 bases at V and 0 bases at J, with 16 bases in the middle. CDR3 length equals 15 residues. Germline values: CDR1 MNHEY, CDR2 SVGAGI. Here the CDR3 reads CASCPYGLMNTEAFF. CDR3 bases: TGTGCCAGCTGCCCGTATGGACTGATGAACACTGAAGCTTTCTTT.

The chain recombines TRBV16 with TRBJ2-5; tentative D call: TRBD1 (6 bases). CDR1 KGHSY and CDR2 FQNENV come from the germline V gene. V lost 0 bases, J lost 5 bases, and 10 bases lay in between. This CDR3 has 14 amino acids. The CDR3 DNA follows: TGTGCCAGCAGCCAATCGGGGGCAGAGGAGACCCAGTACTTC. Protein: CASSQSGAEETQYF.

The V call is TRBV7-9, the J call TRBJ1-1, with 8 bases matching TRBD1. This CDR3 is 13 amino acids long. Germline-derived CDR1 and CDR2 are SEHNR and FQNEAQ (reference sequence). The ends lost 8 bases at V and 5 bases at J; junction bases unmatched: 7. CDR3 amino acids: CASGQGAWTEAFF. CDR3 DNA: TGTGCCAGCGGGCAGGGGGCATGGACTGAAGCTTTCTTT.

The rearrangement uses TRBV12-3 or TRBV12-4 and TRBJ1-5; perhaps TRBD1 as D (5 bases). This CDR3 is built from 12 residues. Trimming shortened V by 4 bases and J by 9 bases, and 10 bases separated the two germline ends. The chain's CDR3 is CASSWGVRPQHF. DNA of the CDR3: TGTGCCAGCAGTTGGGGGGTTCGGCCCCAGCATTTT.

The chain's CDR3 is CASRTTGAPINTIYF. CDR3 sequence (DNA): TGTGCCAGCAGGACGACAGGGGCCCCTATTAACACCATATATTTT. V and J are TRBV3-1 (or the pseudogene TRBV3-2) and TRBJ1-3, with 8 bases that match TRBD1. J gave up 7 bases and V 6 bases, and 11 bases lay outside the gene matches. CDR1 is LGHDT and CDR2 is YNNKEL in the germline V gene (reference sequence). The CDR3 has 15 amino acids.